The next 22 T cell receptor beta chains were all read from a single sample in a study of shared clonotypes between healthy human individuals. The assay was immunoSEQ multiplex PCR, and TCRdb's table has in-frame clones only and misses some. The top ten hold around 0.14% of the sample, which has millions of clones, over 85% seen once. The sequenced sample consisted of naive CD4+ T cells sorted from blood. Subset reported: CD45RA+ positively selected. These receptors came from a man between 18 and 35 years old in good health.

The chain joins TRBV5-1 to TRBJ2-1, with D uncertain. Germline V gene sequence: CDR1 SGHRS, CDR2 YFSETQ. V was cut by 0 bases and J by 3 bases, with 10 bases left in between. The CDR3 is made up of 15 amino acids. CDR3 sequence reads: CASSLEAVGYNEQFF. CDR3 coding DNA: TGCGCCAGCAGCTTGGAGGCCGTCGGCTACAATGAGCAGTTCTTC. Supplemented by reference TRBV5-1 and TRBJ2-1, the full variable domain reads KAGVTQTPRYLIKTRGQQVTLSCSPISGHRSVSWYQQTPGQGLQFLFEYFSETQRNKGNFPGRFSGRQFSNSRSEMNVSTLELGDSALYLCASSLEAVGYNEQFFGPGTRLTVL.

The rearrangement links TRBV7-2 to TRBJ1-2, with D unresolved. Germline CDR1 and CDR2: SGHTA and FQGNSA. The CDR3 covers 16 residues. The V gene lost 1 base and the J gene lost 3 bases, with 15 bases spanning the gap. CDR3 in amino acids: CASSLGANKRDYGYTF. In DNA form, the CDR3 reads TGTGCCAGCAGCTTAGGGGCTAATAAGCGGGACTATGGCTACACCTTC.

The rearrangement uses TRBV7-2 and TRBJ2-7; a weak D match, TRBD1 (6 bases). V lost 3 bases and J lost 2, with 11 bases in between. This CDR3 spans 14 amino acids. CDR1 is SGHTA and CDR2 is FQGNSA in the germline V gene. CDR3 bases: TGTGCCAGCAGCTTCCCTCAGGGGACCTACGAGCAGTACTTC. Translation: CASSFPQGTYEQYF.

V gene TRBV25-1 combines with J gene TRBJ2-7, with 8 positions matching TRBD1. Germline V lookup: CDR1 MGHDK, CDR2 SYGVNS. This CDR3 spans 14 amino acids. Losses at the gene ends were 5 bases for V and 2 bases for J; bases not matched to a gene: 5. CDR3 nucleotide sequence: TGTGCCAGCAGTCCGGACAGGGCACCCTACGAGCAGTACTTC. Amino acid sequence: CASSPDRAPYEQYF.

The chain combines TRBV7-2 with TRBJ1-1; 8 bases are a match to TRBD1. Losses at the gene ends were 2 bases for V and 5 bases for J; bases not matched to a gene: 7. CDR3 size: 15 residues. Germline V gene data show CDR1 as SGHTA and CDR2 as FQGNSA. The CDR3: CASSLFGQGPTEAFF. In DNA, the CDR3 is TGTGCCAGCAGCTTATTTGGACAGGGACCTACTGAAGCTTTCTTT.

The chain links TRBV11-3 to TRBJ2-3, with a weak D call TRBD1 (6 bases). The CDR3 is made up of 15 amino acids. Germline-derived CDR1 and CDR2 are SGHNT and YENEEA. Deletions cut 0 bases from V and 2 bases from J, with 9 bases between. The CDR3 loop reads CASSLDGTLTDTQYF. The CDR3 DNA reads TGTGCCAGCAGCTTAGATGGGACACTCACAGATACGCAGTATTTT.

The chain links TRBV2 to TRBJ1-3; unclear D gene. Trimming cost V 4 bases and J 0 bases, with 10 bases left between them. The CDR3 length is 15 residues. The germline V gene has CDR1 SNHLY and CDR2 FYNNEI. CDR3 sequence (DNA): TGTGCCAGCAGTGTGGGCCAGCTCTCTGGAAACACCATATATTTT. Its translation is CASSVGQLSGNTIYF.

The gene calls are TRBV27 and TRBJ1-6; D remains ambiguous. Trimming removed 6 bases from V and 9 bases from J, with 18 bases in between. Germline CDR1 MNHEY, CDR2 SMNVEV (reference sequence). The CDR3 runs 15 residues. The CDR3 nucleotides are TGTGCCAGCAGCCGACCGGGTCTCATGGGTTCACCCCTCCACTTT. Its protein is CASSRPGLMGSPLHF.

The chain uses TRBV10-3 and TRBJ2-2, with 7 bases lining up with TRBD2. Germline V CDR1 and CDR2: ENHRY, SYGVKD. This CDR3 spans 15 amino acids. With V trimmed by 7 bases and J by 2 bases, 7 bases remained unmatched. CDR3 bases: TGTGCCATCACCCGGGGGGACTACAACACCGGGGAGCTGTTTTTT. Translation: CAITRGDYNTGELFF.

The chain links TRBV10-3 to TRBJ1-2; TRBD1 is a possible D gene (5 bases). Germline CDR1 and CDR2: ENHRY and SYGVKD. The CDR3 spans 14 residues. Between the trimmed V and J ends, which lost 6 bases and 4 bases, there was a span of 15 bases. The CDR3 is CAIRGDASIYGYTF. DNA for the CDR3: TGTGCCATCAGGGGGGACGCGTCAATCTATGGCTACACCTTC.

This sequence joins TRBV4-1 and TRBJ2-7, with 8 bases matching TRBD1. The junction had 6 bases not matched to a gene; V was cut back by 4 bases and J by 4 bases. Germline CDR1 is MGHRA and CDR2 is YSYEKL. The CDR3 totals 14 residues. CDR3 protein: CASSPGTGKYEQYF. In nucleotides, the CDR3 is TGCGCCAGCAGCCCCGGGACAGGCAAGTACGAGCAGTACTTC.

The chain combines TRBV27 with TRBJ2-7; TRBD2 is a possible D gene (6 bases). The V end was cut by 2 bases, the J end by 3 bases, with 11 bases between. Germline CDR1 is MNHEY and CDR2 is SMNVEV (reference sequence). The CDR3 covers 14 residues. This CDR3 reads CASSLKRAHYEQYF. DNA of the CDR3: TGTGCCAGCAGTTTAAAGCGGGCGCACTACGAGCAGTACTTC.

The V gene is TRBV10-1, the J gene TRBJ2-3; D ambiguous. The germline V gene encodes CDR1 WNHNN and CDR2 SYGVQD (reference sequence). Deletions cut 10 bases from V and 2 bases from J, with 13 bases between. The CDR3 consists of 13 residues. The CDR3 DNA reads as TGCGCCAACCCCGGGCGTACCACAGATACGCAGTATTTT. Translating gives CANPGRTTDTQYF.

The V gene is TRBV6-1, the J gene TRBJ2-5; the D gene is possibly TRBD1 (6 bases). V lost 2 bases and J lost 4, with 20 bases in between. The length of the CDR3 is 17 residues. Germline CDR1 reads MNHNS; CDR2 reads SASEGT. The CDR3 protein is CASSELAGVARVETQYF. CDR3 DNA sequence: TGTGCCAGCAGTGAATTGGCAGGGGTAGCCCGTGTAGAGACCCAGTACTTC.

With respect to this clone: Other DNA sequences in the same sample also yield this CDR3. V gene TRBV5-1 combines with J gene TRBJ2-3; tentative D call: TRBD1 (6 bases). The CDR3 runs to 15 residues. V dropped 0 bases and J dropped 4 bases, with 12 bases sitting between them. Germline values: CDR1 SGHRS, CDR2 YFSETQ. CDR3 in amino acids: CASSLAGGPSDTQYF. Written as DNA, the CDR3 is TGCGCCAGCAGCTTGGCTGGGGGCCCCTCAGATACGCAGTATTTT.

In its sample, this clone was seen a few times. CDR3 protein: CASSREQGWNQPQHF. In DNA form, the CDR3 reads TGTGCCAGCAGTCGGGAACAGGGTTGGAATCAGCCCCAGCATTTT. The V gene is TRBV27, the J gene TRBJ1-5; possible D gene TRBD1, 6 bases. CDR3 size: 15 residues. Germline V gene data show CDR1 as MNHEY and CDR2 as SMNVEV (reference sequence). Trimming took 5 bases from V and 4 from J, leaving 15 bases between them.

The sample holds one count of this clone. This chain joins TRBV19 and TRBJ1-1, with D maybe TRBD1 (6 bases). The CDR3 extends over 16 amino acids. Germline-derived CDR1 and CDR2 are LNHDA and SQIVND (reference sequence). Trimming shortened V by 1 base and J by 3 bases, and 15 bases separated the two germline ends. The CDR3 loop is CASSIGALGGHTEAFF. In nucleotides, the CDR3 is TGTGCCAGTAGTATAGGGGCTTTGGGGGGCCACACTGAAGCTTTCTTT.

The chain carries TRBV6-6 and TRBJ2-1, with D perhaps given as TRBD1 or TRBD2 (5 bases each). This CDR3 is built from 12 residues. The V gene lost 3 bases and the J gene lost 7 bases, with 7 bases spanning the gap. Per the germline V gene, CDR1 is MNHNY and CDR2 is SVGAGI (reference sequence). The CDR3 DNA reads as TGTGCCAGCAGTTATGGGGGAAATGAGCAGTTCTTC. This encodes CASSYGGNEQFF.

This clone has just one count. The V and J genes are TRBV7-9 and TRBJ1-1; D is undetermined. V was shortened by 2 bases and J by 0 bases, with 10 bases between the two germline ends. Germline loops: CDR1 SEHNR, CDR2 FQNEAQ (reference sequence). The CDR3 runs 15 residues. The CDR3 loop is CASSLLAGMNTEAFF. As DNA, the CDR3 is TGTGCCAGCAGCTTACTGGCAGGTATGAACACTGAAGCTTTCTTT. Together with reference TRBV7-9 and TRBJ1-1, the CDR3 gives the full variable domain: DTGVSQNPRHKITKRGQNVTFRCDPISEHNRLYWYRQTLGQGPEFLTYFQNEAQLEKSRLLSDRFSAERPKGSFSTLEIQRTEQGDSAMYLCASSLLAGMNTEAFFGQGTRLTVV.

V and J are TRBV5-5 and TRBJ1-4; possibly TRBD1 for D (5 bases). Germline V gene lookup returns CDR1 SGHKS and CDR2 YYEKEE (reference sequence). The germline V and J ends were trimmed by 1 base and 7 bases, with 14 bases remaining between them. This CDR3 contains 15 residues. In DNA, the CDR3 is TGTGCCAGCAGCTTGATTGGGCAAGGGGCTGAAAAACTGTTTTTT. As protein: CASSLIGQGAEKLFF.

The J gene is TRBJ1-5, the V gene TRBV7-2; maybe TRBD1 (6 bases). This CDR3 has 15 amino acids. Germline V CDR1 and CDR2: SGHTA, FQGNSA. The V end lost 4 bases, the J end lost 9 bases, and 19 bases lay between the germline ends. The CDR3 spells CASSYQGRGTGPQHF. CDR3 bases: TGTGCCAGCAGCTATCAGGGGAGGGGGACTGGGCCCCAGCATTTT.

The genes are TRBV30 and TRBJ2-2; unclear D gene. The CDR3 length is 15 residues. V was shortened by 0 bases and J by 3 bases, with 11 bases between the two germline ends. Germline values: CDR1 GTSNPN, CDR2 SVGIG (reference sequence). The CDR3 region has the DNA TGTGCCTGGAGTGTACGTCGCACAGACACCGGGGAGCTGTTTTTT. This gives the protein CAWSVRRTDTGELFF.